The entry that follows covers one T cell receptor beta chain sequence. CDR3 length: 14 residues. With V trimmed by 6 bases and J by 2 bases, 4 bases remained unmatched. The sample comes from a study of CD8 T cells in Susac syndrome. An amount of RNA that ranged from roughly 0.5 to 1 ug was reverse transcribed with random hexamers. Each CDR3 protein gets one entry after TCRdb re-called the immunoSEQ multiplex PCR reads with MiXCR. The table lists around 130,000 distinct CDR3 sequences, over 80% of them singletons. TCR beta sequences were obtained from blood CD8+ and CD4+ T cells. The chain uses TRBV12-3 or TRBV12-4 and TRBJ1-5; 7 nucleotides match TRBD1. Sequencing was carried out using CD8+ T cells from PBMCs. The sequence was obtained from a human donor with multiple sclerosis. Written as DNA, the CDR3 is TGTGCCAGCAGGGGAGGACAGGGCAATCAGCCCCAGCATTTT. Its translation: CASRGGQGNQPQHF.